A single sample is the source of the 19 T cell receptor beta chains below, sequenced in a study of vaccination and CD4 T cells after COVID-19 (dated by TCRdb to the early 2020s). Library method: PCR. The sequencer was an Illumina iSeq 100. TCR sequencing of DNA from cultured CD4+ T cells used the Oncomine TCR Beta short-read assay at the Johns Hopkins FTIC core. TCRdb itself trimmed the public reads at Q25 with fastp, ran MiXCR and retained productive beta chains. Identical CDR3 protein sequences are pooled into one entry, listed with their most common genes and DNA. The sample includes around 17,000 distinct CDR3 sequences, with less than 35% observed a single time. The ten biggest clones cover approximately 14% of the sample. The treatment or condition label corresponds to: roughly ten-day PBMC culture with coronavirus spike peptide pools or control peptides (ViraFEST assay). For these TCRs, the target antigens are not known.

Material: cultured CD4+ T cells from blood. The receptor set was obtained from a human donor with COVID-19.

The chain links TRBV11-2 to TRBJ1-4, with D possibly TRBD1 on 5 matching bases. The CDR3 sequence is 15 residues long. Trimming shortened V by 6 bases and J by 7 bases, and 18 bases separated the two germline ends. The germline gives CDR1 SGHAT, CDR2 FQNNGV. This CDR3 is CASRRVGPKGEKLFF. CDR3 in DNA: TGTGCCAGCAGGAGGGTGGGGCCCAAGGGTGAAAAACTGTTTTTT.

The genes are TRBV11-3 and TRBJ2-7; TRBD1 aligns across 7 bases. Germline lookup yields CDR1 SGHNT and CDR2 YENEEA. Unmatched junction bases numbered 9, after V lost 5 bases and J lost 2 bases. This CDR3 has 15 residues. CDR3 in amino acids: CASSNLGQQTYEQYF. For the CDR3, the DNA is TGTGCCAGCAGCAACCTGGGACAGCAAACCTACGAGCAGTACTTC. The entire variable domain, with the rest obtained from reference TRBV11-3 and TRBJ2-7, is as follows: EAGVVQSPRYKIIEKKQPVAFWCNPISGHNTLYWYLQNLGQGPELLIRYENEEAVDDSQLPKDRFSAERLKGVDSTLKIQPAELGDSAVYLCASSNLGQQTYEQYFGPGTRLTVT.

This clonotype was detected only a few times. V usage is TRBV6-5 and J usage is TRBJ1-2; the D is unclear. Per germline, CDR1 MNHEY and CDR2 SVGAGI. This CDR3 comprises 14 residues. V lost 4 bases, J lost 2 bases, and 11 bases lay in between. This CDR3 is CASSFAPENYGYTF. CDR3 coding DNA: TGTGCCAGCAGTTTTGCGCCAGAGAACTATGGCTACACCTTC.

The gene calls are TRBV29-1 and TRBJ1-2, with D possibly being TRBD1 (5 bases). The V end was cut by 3 bases, the J end by 2 bases, with 7 bases between. The CDR3 is made up of 12 amino acids. CDR1 and CDR2 from the germline V gene are SQVTM and ANQGSEA. CDR3: CSVEGQNYGYTF. The CDR3 region has the DNA TGCAGCGTTGAGGGGCAGAACTATGGCTACACCTTC.

This clonotype was detected a few times. The chain carries TRBV5-1 and TRBJ2-5, with TRBD2 matching over 8 bases. This CDR3 region has 15 residues. Per the germline V gene, CDR1 is SGHRS and CDR2 is YFSETQ. Germline trimming cut 0 bases from V and 2 bases from J; bases unmatched to any gene: 3. Here the CDR3 DNA reads TGCGCCAGCAGCTTGGGGGGGACTAGTCAAGAGACCCAGTACTTC. Amino acids: CASSLGGTSQETQYF.

This clonotype was observed once. J is TRBJ1-2 and V is TRBV4-1; D call uncertain. Looked up from germline, CDR1 is MGHRA and CDR2 is YSYEKL. Deletions cut 0 bases from V and 4 bases from J, with 15 bases between. CDR3 size: 16 residues. This chain's CDR3 is CASSQDLFVRIYGYTF. The CDR3 DNA reads TGCGCCAGCAGCCAAGATCTATTTGTTAGAATCTATGGCTACACCTTC.

The chain employs TRBV6-1 and TRBJ1-6; D unclear. Trimming left V 6 bases short and J 0 bases short, with 12 bases between. The CDR3 has 16 residues. Germline V gene sequence: CDR1 MNHNS, CDR2 SASEGT. DNA of the CDR3: TGTGCCAGCAGCCGTCTCCCGAGCTCCTATAATTCACCCCTCCACTTT. Protein: CASSRLPSSYNSPLHF.

This clonotype was counted only a few times. The gene calls are TRBV20-1 and TRBJ2-7; D is possibly TRBD1 (6 bases). CDR1 DFQATT and CDR2 SNEGSKA come from the germline V gene (reference sequence). The CDR3 has 13 amino acids. The V end was cut by 4 bases, the J end by 2 bases, with 12 bases between. CDR3 protein: CSATLQGTYEQYF. The CDR3 coding sequence is TGCAGTGCTACGTTACAGGGAACCTACGAGCAGTACTTC.

This clonotype was recorded only once. This chain connects TRBV9 to TRBJ2-1; tentatively, D is TRBD1 or TRBD2 (5 bases each). The CDR3 runs to 12 residues. Trimming took 4 bases from V and 12 from J, leaving 14 bases between them. Germline V gene sequence: CDR1 SGDLS, CDR2 YYNGEE. This chain's CDR3 is CASSWDGLGQFF. In nucleotides, the CDR3 is TGTGCCAGCAGCTGGGACGGCCTGGGGCAGTTCTTC.

The V and J genes are TRBV6-1 and TRBJ1-2; a weak D match, TRBD1 (5 bases). Germline V gene data show CDR1 as MNHNS and CDR2 as SASEGT. This CDR3 contains 14 residues. V shed 10 bases and J shed 0 bases, with 15 bases lying between them. CDR3 sequence (DNA): TGTGCCATCACACAAACAGGATCTAACTATGGCTACACCTTC. This sequence encodes CAITQTGSNYGYTF.

This clonotype was seen only a few times. V is TRBV28 and J is TRBJ1-4; D gene unclear. The V gene's germline CDR1 is MDHEN and CDR2 SYDVKM. V was shortened by 2 bases and J by 1 base, with 5 bases between the two germline ends. The CDR3 contains 14 residues. CDR3 loop: CASSLRVTNEKLFF. The CDR3, as DNA: TGTGCCAGCAGTTTACGGGTAACTAATGAAAAACTGTTTTTT.

The genes are TRBV7-2 and TRBJ1-3; 7 bases are a match to TRBD1. This CDR3 region has 15 residues. CDR1 SGHTA and CDR2 FQGNSA come from the germline V gene. The J segment lost 0 bases and the V segment lost 5 bases, leaving 4 bases of the junction unmatched. CDR3 bases: TGTGCCAGCAGCCCTACAGGGGCCTCTGGAAACACCATATATTTT. It yields the protein CASSPTGASGNTIYF.

This clonotype has just one count. The rearrangement joins TRBV6-2 or TRBV6-3 to TRBJ2-1; 12 bases are shared with TRBD2. From germline, CDR1 is MNHEY and CDR2 SVGEGT. Germline trimming cut 3 bases from V and 9 bases from J; bases unmatched to any gene: 6. This CDR3 contains 15 residues. CDR3 sequence (DNA): TGTGCCAGCAGTTATACGACTAGCGGGGGTCGTGAGCAGTTCTTC. Amino acids: CASSYTTSGGREQFF.

This chain uses TRBV15 with TRBJ2-2; 9 bases agree with TRBD2. The CDR3 sequence is 14 residues long. Germline CDR1 is LNHNV and CDR2 is YYDKDF (reference sequence). The V and J ends lost 8 bases and 4 bases, in that order; junction bases with no gene match: 5. CDR3 bases: TGTGCCACCTCGCGGGGGGGTGGCACCGGGGAGCTGTTTTTT. Its translation is CATSRGGGTGELFF.

The chain recombines TRBV7-2 with TRBJ2-1; 10 nucleotides match TRBD2. This CDR3 contains 15 residues. With 4 bases clipped from V and 7 bases from J, the junction kept 7 bases outside the gene matches. Germline lookup yields CDR1 SGHTA and CDR2 FQGNSA. The CDR3 nucleotides are TGTGCCAGCAGCTCAGCGGGGGGGCGGAGAAATGAGCAGTTCTTC. This encodes CASSSAGGRRNEQFF.

This chain joins TRBV9 and TRBJ2-3, with TRBD1 as a possible D gene (6 bases). V lost 4 bases and J lost 1, with 16 bases in between. This CDR3 is built from 16 residues. The germline V gene encodes CDR1 SGDLS and CDR2 YYNGEE. The CDR3 sequence: CASSPRQVYGTDTQYF. The DNA of the CDR3 is TGTGCCAGCAGCCCCCGACAGGTTTACGGCACAGATACGCAGTATTTT.

This clonotype has a handful of counts. V is TRBV6-2 or TRBV6-3 and J is TRBJ2-3, with 7 bases lining up with TRBD2. V dropped 4 bases and J dropped 3; count of bases not matched to a gene: 4. Germline V lookup: CDR1 MNHEY, CDR2 SVGEGT. The CDR3 runs to 14 residues. Here the CDR3 DNA reads TGTGCCAGCAGTTGGGCGGGGGTAACAGATACGCAGTATTTT. Translating gives CASSWAGVTDTQYF.

This rearrangement joins TRBV20-1 to TRBJ1-5, with D possibly matching TRBD1 (6 bases). This CDR3 spans 15 amino acids. V lost 1 base to trimming and J lost 6 bases, with 16 bases between them. From germline, CDR1 is DFQATT and CDR2 SNEGSKA (reference sequence). DNA for the CDR3: TGCAGTGCTAGAGGACGGACAGAGCAGGGTCAGCCCCAGCATTTT. Its protein product is CSARGRTEQGQPQHF.

The chain links TRBV11-3 to TRBJ2-2; 7 bases fit TRBD1. CDR1 and CDR2 (germline): SGHNT, YENEEA. Losses at the gene ends were 3 bases for V and 5 bases for J; bases not matched to a gene: 6. CDR3 length: 15 amino acids. CDR3: CASSFGTAITGELFF. CDR3 nucleotide sequence: TGTGCCAGCAGCTTCGGGACAGCTATAACCGGGGAGCTGTTTTTT.